The 15 T cell receptor beta chains listed next were all sequenced from one sample in a study of blood T cell repertoires in COVID-19. Sequenced by immunoSEQ multiplex PCR; TCRdb stores in-frame clones only, minus some. The profile shows some 77,000 clones, 81% of them singletons. Sequenced material: peripheral blood. These receptors came from a woman aged 65 to 85 with acute or convalescent COVID-19.

V and J are TRBV6-5 and TRBJ1-1; 7 bases map to TRBD1. J was trimmed by 5 bases and V by 4 bases; bases with no gene match: 7. CDR3 length equals 14 residues. The germline gives CDR1 MNHEY, CDR2 SVGAGI. The CDR3 coding sequence is TGTGCCAGCAGTTTAAACAGGGGACGGACTGAAGCTTTCTTT. Translating it yields CASSLNRGRTEAFF.

The chain couples TRBV27 to TRBJ1-2; D perhaps matches TRBD1 (6 bases). CDR3 length: 17 residues. V was shortened by 0 bases and J by 8 bases, with 22 bases between the two germline ends. Germline V gene lookup returns CDR1 MNHEY and CDR2 SMNVEV (reference sequence). This chain's CDR3 is CASSLSSSDRPRSGYTF. CDR3 nucleotide sequence: TGTGCCAGCAGTTTATCCTCCTCCGACAGGCCACGTTCAGGCTACACCTTC.

A few counts support this clone. The V gene is TRBV7-9, the J gene TRBJ1-1, with D unclear. The CDR3 has 11 residues. Germline V CDR1 and CDR2: SEHNR, FQNEAQ (reference sequence). Trimming took off 5 bases at V and 4 bases at J, with 5 bases between the two ends. The CDR3 DNA reads TGTGCCAGCAGCGAGGGCACTGAAGCTTTCTTT. This encodes CASSEGTEAFF.

The rearrangement uses TRBV28 and TRBJ2-5, with TRBD1 matching 11 bases. This CDR3 is 15 amino acids long. CDR1 MDHEN and CDR2 SYDVKM come from the germline V gene. The V and J ends lost 5 bases and 4 bases, in that order; junction bases with no gene match: 6. For the CDR3, the DNA is TGTGCCAGCAGTCGGGACAGGGGGGAGTCAGAGACCCAGTACTTC. The encoded protein is CASSRDRGESETQYF.

This chain connects TRBV4-2 to TRBJ2-1, with TRBD2 matching 11 bases. V lost 0 bases to trimming and J lost 9 bases; unmatched junction nucleotides: 7. The CDR3 covers 16 residues. Germline-derived CDR1 and CDR2 are LGHNA and YNFKEQ. CDR3: CASSQDGSGRASEQFF. CDR3 sequence (DNA): TGTGCCAGCAGCCAAGATGGTAGCGGGAGGGCCAGTGAGCAGTTCTTC.

CDR3 protein: CASSQRTGGYEQYF. In DNA form, the CDR3 reads TGTGCCAGCAGCCAACGGACAGGGGGATACGAGCAGTACTTC. The V gene is TRBV11-3, the J gene TRBJ2-7; 10 positions agree with TRBD1. CDR3 length equals 14 residues. Germline CDR1 is SGHNT and CDR2 is YENEEA. The junction had 5 bases not matched to a gene; V was cut back by 5 bases and J by 4 bases. Drawing the rest from reference TRBV11-3 and TRBJ2-7, the complete variable domain is EAGVVQSPRYKIIEKKQPVAFWCNPISGHNTLYWYLQNLGQGPELLIRYENEEAVDDSQLPKDRFSAERLKGVDSTLKIQPAELGDSAVYLCASSQRTGGYEQYFGPGTRLTVT.

V is TRBV2 and J is TRBJ2-5; D is perhaps TRBD1 (5 bases). V lost 7 bases and J lost 5, with 20 bases in between. Germline V gene sequence: CDR1 SNHLY, CDR2 FYNNEI. The CDR3 contains 15 residues. The CDR3 bases are TGTGCCAGCAAAGCCCAGATCCAGGGTCCGGAGACCCAGTACTTC. Translating it yields CASKAQIQGPETQYF.

This clone was observed a handful of times. In nucleotides, the CDR3 is TGTGCCAGCACACGGTTCCCCTACGAGCAGTACTTC. It yields the protein CASTRFPYEQYF. The V and J genes are TRBV6-5 and TRBJ2-7; D unresolved. The CDR3 has 12 residues. The V and J ends lost 7 bases and 2 bases respectively, with 9 bases between them. Looked up from germline, CDR1 is MNHEY and CDR2 is SVGAGI.

J is TRBJ1-5 and V is TRBV10-3; 8 nucleotides line up with TRBD1. The CDR3 spans 16 residues. V gave up 5 bases and J gave up 3 bases; unmatched junction bases: 9. From germline, CDR1 is ENHRY and CDR2 SYGVKD. This CDR3 is CAISPSRDRINQPQHF. For the CDR3, the DNA is TGTGCCATCAGTCCGTCCCGGGACAGGATCAATCAGCCCCAGCATTTT.

Here the CDR3 DNA reads TGTGCCAGTAGTACATACAGCGGGAGGGCTTCTCGGGAGCAGTTCTTC. This encodes CASSTYSGRASREQFF. V usage is TRBV19 and J usage is TRBJ2-1; TRBD2 agrees at 10 bases. V lost 4 bases and J lost 10; bases outside the gene matches: 13. CDR3 length: 16 amino acids. CDR1 is LNHDA and CDR2 is SQIVND in the germline V gene (reference sequence).

V usage is TRBV5-1 and J usage is TRBJ1-6, with 11 positions matching TRBD1. The CDR3 length is 15 residues. The V gene's germline CDR1 is SGHRS and CDR2 YFSETQ. The J segment lost 8 bases and the V segment lost 1 base, leaving 2 bases of the junction unmatched. CDR3 loop: CASSLRTGGDSPLHF. In nucleotides, the CDR3 is TGCGCCAGCAGCTTGAGGACAGGGGGCGATTCACCCCTCCACTTT.

J is TRBJ1-1 and V is TRBV5-1; the D gene is possibly TRBD1 (6 bases). Germline V lookup: CDR1 SGHRS, CDR2 YFSETQ. V lost 3 bases, J lost 0 bases, and 15 bases lay in between. There are 16 residues in the CDR3. CDR3 amino acids: CASSSPGALLNTEAFF. CDR3 in DNA: TGCGCCAGCAGCTCCCCAGGGGCCCTTCTGAACACTGAAGCTTTCTTT.

The rearrangement joins TRBV3-1 (or the pseudogene TRBV3-2) to TRBJ2-5; D possibly corresponds to TRBD2 (5 bases). This CDR3 is 16 amino acids long. Trimming stripped 1 base from V and 4 bases from J, with 16 bases between. Germline-derived CDR1 and CDR2 are LGHDT and YNNKEL (reference sequence). The CDR3 sequence is CASSQGRRRAGETQYF. The CDR3 DNA sequence: TGTGCCAGCAGCCAAGGGCGACGGCGGGCTGGAGAGACCCAGTACTTC.

This CDR3 is CASSYSGGTKNIQYF. In nucleotides, the CDR3 is TGTGCCAGCAGTTACTCGGGGGGAACCAAAAACATTCAGTACTTC. J is TRBJ2-4 and V is TRBV6-6; D might be TRBD2 (6 bases). In germline, CDR1 is MNHNY, CDR2 SVGAGI (reference sequence). The CDR3 extends over 15 amino acids. V dropped 0 bases and J dropped 2 bases, with 8 bases sitting between them.

The V gene is TRBV27, the J gene TRBJ2-3; D possibly corresponds to TRBD1 (6 bases). The V end lost 4 bases, the J end lost 4 bases, and 21 bases lay between the germline ends. In germline, CDR1 is MNHEY, CDR2 SMNVEV (reference sequence). This CDR3 has 17 amino acids. The CDR3 loop is CASSSFPGRGNSDTQYF. The CDR3 nucleotides are TGTGCCAGCAGTTCTTTTCCGGGCAGGGGAAACTCAGATACGCAGTATTTT.